This T cell receptor (beta chain) was found in a study of post-analysis software for immune sequencing data. Study-wide results and limits: The F measure placed samples prepared in the same batch into strongly shared clusters.

TCR beta libraries were prepared from cDNA with unique molecular identifiers. Input amounts of roughly 0.9 to 10 million T cells were used. These gave around 500,000 cDNA molecules, so each molecule approximated one T cell. TCRdb independently ran MiXCR on the PCR reads; one entry per CDR3 protein. The data show more than 450,000 distinct CDR3 sequences, with 30% to 40% seen just once and 4.5% to 7.5% held by the top ten. This clonotype was recorded at least ten times. Its antigen is as yet unknown. The sequence came from a girl between 2 and 17 years old with multiple sclerosis. The sample taken for sequencing was blood.

This chain's CDR3 is CAISDTGSEQYF. DNA of the CDR3: TGTGCCATCAGTGATACAGGTTCCGAGCAGTACTTC. The J gene is TRBJ2-7, the V gene TRBV10-3; tentative D call: TRBD1 (5 bases). CDR1 ENHRY and CDR2 SYGVKD come from the germline V gene. The ends were cut back, 3 bases at V and 6 bases at J, with 9 bases in the middle. The CDR3 runs 12 residues.